The 7 T cell receptor beta chains in this list originate from one sample, sequenced in a study of tumor and adjacent non-tumor tissue in lung cancer. RNA was extracted from bulk tissue without any cell sorting. Distant lung tissue was collected more than 3 cm away from the tumor edge. TCRbeta libraries were built with three rounds of nested PCR, modified from ARM-PCR. One entry per CDR3 protein results from TCRdb running MiXCR on the multiplex PCR reads. The repertoire includes approximately 100,000 distinct CDR3 sequences, around three fifths of them detected once, and approximately 18% sits in the top ten. Specimen: distant non-tumor lung tissue. The receptors were gathered from a man aged 25-45 years with non-small cell lung cancer.

A remark on this clonotype: The junction does not match germline at one end; this may be a read error. This chain uses TRBV5-6 with TRBJ2-7; unclear D gene. There are 12 residues in the CDR3. Germline V gene sequence: CDR1 SGHDT, CDR2 YYEEEE. The CDR3: CASCLDGYEQYF. Here the CDR3 DNA reads TGTGCCAGCTGCTTGGATGGCTACGAGCAGTATTTC.

This clonotype has more than one count but fewer than ten. This may arise from a read error, as a much more abundant clone is one base away. The J gene is TRBJ1-2, the V gene TRBV20-1, with a weak D call TRBD1 (6 bases). Germline V gives CDR1 DFQATT, CDR2 SNEGSKA (reference sequence). The CDR3 spans 13 residues. The chain's CDR3 is CSARPPGGYDYTF. The CDR3 DNA sequence: TGCAGTGCTAGGCCGCCTGGGGGCTATGACTACACCTTC.

A word on this clonotype: Because it lacks the conserved phenylalanine or tryptophan at the end, this CDR3 is likely a read error. This chain uses TRBV12-3 or TRBV12-4 with TRBJ1-1; D not resolved. The CDR3 covers 13 residues. Trimming pared 1 base from V and 5 bases from J, leaving 8 bases between. The CDR3 bases are TGTGCCAGCAGTTTAGGGGGTCCGACTGAAGCTTTCTTA. Translation gives CASSLGGPTEAFL.

The chain has TRBV11-2 and TRBJ2-7, with 11 bases identical to TRBD2. This CDR3 is 15 amino acids long. Germline CDR1 is SGHAT and CDR2 is FQNNGV. V was clipped by 6 bases and J by 10 bases; unmatched bases: 14. The CDR3 DNA is TGTGCCAGCAGTTTGGGGACTAGCGGAATGTATGAACAGTACTTC. Its translation: CASSLGTSGMYEQYF.

On this clonotype itself: This CDR3 is missing its conserved last phenylalanine or tryptophan, likely due to a read error. The chain carries TRBV4-3 and TRBJ2-3, with D tentatively TRBD2 (5 bases). CDR3 size: 15 residues. Germline-derived CDR1 and CDR2 are LGHNA and YSLEER. CDR3 DNA: TGCACCAGCAGCCAAGATTCGCGGGGCACAGATACGCAGTATTTG. The encoded protein is CTSSQDSRGTDTQYL.

This clonotype was counted at least ten times. The chain carries TRBV12-3 or TRBV12-4 and TRBJ1-2; tentatively, D is TRBD1 (6 bases). This CDR3 region has 13 residues. Trimming removed 5 bases at V and 4 bases at J, with 11 bases between. The CDR3 DNA reads TGTGCCAGCAGTCCCCAGACAGGCTATGGCTACACCTTC. Amino acids: CASSPQTGYGYTF.

Of note for this clonotype: A junction boundary mismatches the germline segment, possibly from a read error. V usage is TRBV11-3 and J usage is TRBJ2-1, with TRBD1 matching over 10 bases. Germline CDR1 is SGHNT and CDR2 is YENEEA. This CDR3 contains 14 residues. CDR3 protein: CGSSLGTGVYGQFF. The CDR3 nucleotides read TGTGGCAGCAGCCTCGGGACAGGGGTCTATGGGCAGTTCTTC.